This TCR beta chain was sequenced in a study of control samples from healthy donors and cancer patients. Per germline, CDR1 MGHRA and CDR2 YSYEKL. Trimming at V came to 4 bases and at J to 0 bases, leaving 6 bases not matched to a gene. This CDR3 contains 16 residues. Clones were sequenced by immunoSEQ multiplex PCR, and TCRdb holds only the in-frame ones, with some missing. The sample lists fewer than 200,000 clones, less than 95% seen once, with 14% in the top ten. Sequenced input: PBMCs. The chain uses TRBV4-1 and TRBJ2-7; 10 nucleotides agree with TRBD1. The clonotype originates from a man aged 55 to 70 with colorectal cancer. CDR3 in DNA: TGCGCCAGCAGCCCGGGACAGGGGCCAAGCTCCTACGAGCAGTACTTC. This sequence encodes CASSPGQGPSSYEQYF.